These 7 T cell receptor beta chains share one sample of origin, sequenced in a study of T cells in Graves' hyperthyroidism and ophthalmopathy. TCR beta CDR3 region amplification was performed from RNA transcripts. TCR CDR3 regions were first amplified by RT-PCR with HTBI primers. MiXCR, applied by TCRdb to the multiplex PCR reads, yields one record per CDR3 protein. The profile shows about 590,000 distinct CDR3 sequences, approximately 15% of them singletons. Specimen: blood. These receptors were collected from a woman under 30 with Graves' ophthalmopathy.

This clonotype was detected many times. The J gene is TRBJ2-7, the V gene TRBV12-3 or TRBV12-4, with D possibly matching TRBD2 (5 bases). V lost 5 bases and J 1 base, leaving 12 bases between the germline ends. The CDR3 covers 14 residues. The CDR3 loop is CASSPRRTSYEQYF. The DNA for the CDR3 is TGTGCCAGCAGTCCCCGTAGGACTTCCTACGAGCAGTACTTC.

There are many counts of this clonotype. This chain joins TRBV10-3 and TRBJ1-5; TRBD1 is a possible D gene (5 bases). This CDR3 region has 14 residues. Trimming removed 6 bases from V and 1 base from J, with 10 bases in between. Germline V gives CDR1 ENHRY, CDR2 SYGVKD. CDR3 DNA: TGTGCCATCAGGGATGACAGCAGCAATCAGCCCCAGCATTTT. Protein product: CAIRDDSSNQPQHF.

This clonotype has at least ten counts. This CDR3 reads CASSRLAGGKDYEQYF. CDR3 coding DNA: TGTGCCAGCAGTCGACTAGCGGGAGGGAAAGACTACGAGCAGTACTTC. V gene TRBV28 combines with J gene TRBJ2-7, with 14 bases aligning to TRBD2. The V segment lost 5 bases and the J segment 3 bases; nucleotides outside the gene matches: 6. The germline gives CDR1 MDHEN, CDR2 SYDVKM. This CDR3 has 16 residues.

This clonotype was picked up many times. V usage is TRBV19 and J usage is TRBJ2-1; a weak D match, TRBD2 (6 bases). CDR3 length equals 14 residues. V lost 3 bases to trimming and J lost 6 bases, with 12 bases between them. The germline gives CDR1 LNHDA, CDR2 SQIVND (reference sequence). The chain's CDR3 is CASSIPTSTNEQFF. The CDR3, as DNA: TGTGCCAGTAGTATCCCTACTAGCACCAATGAGCAGTTCTTC.

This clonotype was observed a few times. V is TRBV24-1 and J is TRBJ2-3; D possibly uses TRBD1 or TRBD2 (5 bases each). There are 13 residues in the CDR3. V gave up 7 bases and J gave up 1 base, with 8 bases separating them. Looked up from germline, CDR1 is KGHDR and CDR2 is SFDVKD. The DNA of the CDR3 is TGTGCCACCAGAGGGACCCGCACAGATACGCAGTATTTT. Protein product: CATRGTRTDTQYF.

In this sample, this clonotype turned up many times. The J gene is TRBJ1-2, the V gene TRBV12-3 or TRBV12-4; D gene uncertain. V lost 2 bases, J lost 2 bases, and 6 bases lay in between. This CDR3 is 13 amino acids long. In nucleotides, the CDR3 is TGTGCCAGCAGTTTAAGGGCAAACTATGGCTACACCTTC. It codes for CASSLRANYGYTF.

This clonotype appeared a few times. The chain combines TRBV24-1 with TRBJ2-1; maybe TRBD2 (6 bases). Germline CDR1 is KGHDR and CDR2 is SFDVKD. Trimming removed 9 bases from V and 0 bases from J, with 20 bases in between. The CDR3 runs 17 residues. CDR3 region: CATGGSGLRSSYNEQFF. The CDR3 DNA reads TGTGCCACCGGGGGTAGCGGCCTTAGAAGCTCCTACAATGAGCAGTTCTTC.